A selection of T cell receptor beta chains follows, all from one sample in a study of T-cell reconstitution after alpha-beta-depleted transplantation in children. Each CDR3 protein gets one entry after TCRdb re-called the PCR reads with MiXCR. The data contain about 610,000 distinct CDR3 sequences, more than 9% of them singletons. Sequenced here: PBMCs from the stem cell graft donor, sampled from the stem cell graft. All receptors derive from a human donor who donated a stem cell graft to a child with acute myeloid leukemia. The CDR3 runs from the conserved cysteine through the conserved F or W. D genes are given only for firm matches. Not every row has a clone size; where given, it reads once, few, many or a size class.

>TRBJ2-1|TRBV5-1|many|.
TGCGCCAGCAGCCCTGGACACCCCAATGAGCAGTTCTTC
CASSPGHPNEQFF
>TRBJ2-5|TRBV29-1|many|.
TGCAGCGTTGAAGGGCAGGCGGGATGGGAGACCCAGTACTTC
CSVEGQAGWETQYF
>TRBJ2-6|TRBV27|many|.
TGTGCCAGCAGTTCCAGGGGATCTGGGGCCAACGTCCTGACTTTC
CASSSRGSGANVLTF
>TRBJ1-4|TRBV5-1|few|.
TGCGCCAGCAGCAAGACTGGGGATCCGGTGACTAATGAAAAACTGTTTTTT
CASSKTGDPVTNEKLFF
>TRBJ2-4|TRBV7-2|many|.
TGTGCCAGCAGCTTAAAGGCGGCTGCGATTCAGTACTTC
CASSLKAAAIQYF
>TRBJ1-1|TRBV7-2|few|.
TGTGCCAGCAGCTCGGTCGGGGTATTGCCCACTGAAGCTTTCTTT
CASSSVGVLPTEAFF
>TRBJ2-2|TRBV29-1|many|TRBD2
TGCAGCGTTAAACTAGCGTCCCCGGGTCCCGGGGAGCTGTTTTTT
CSVKLASPGPGELFF
>TRBJ2-5|TRBV15|.|TRBD2
TGTGCCACCAGCAGAGATGCAGGACTAGCGGGGCTTGGTGCGCAGTACTTC
CATSRDAGLAGLGAQYF
>TRBJ2-2|TRBV12-3/TRBV12-4|many|TRBD2
TGTGCCAGCAGTTTAGTCACTAGCGGGAACACCGGGGAGCTGTTTTTT
CASSLVTSGNTGELFF
>TRBJ1-2|TRBV12-3/TRBV12-4|few|TRBD1
TGTGCCAGCAGCTCCCGGGACAGGGGCTACACCTTC
CASSSRDRGYTF
>TRBJ2-7|TRBV7-2|many|.
TGTGCCAGCAGCGCATCCCGTATTTCGTACGAGCAGTACTTC
CASSASRISYEQYF
>TRBJ2-1|TRBV29-1|.|.
TGCAGCTACATCAGACAGAGCAATGAGCAGTTCTTC
CSYIRQSNEQFF
>TRBJ1-2|TRBV25-1|once|.
TGTGCCAGCACCCCGAGGACGAGGAAATATGGCTACACCTTC
CASTPRTRKYGYTF
>TRBJ2-3|TRBV12-3/TRBV12-4|few|.
TGTGCCAGCAAGACAGGCAGCACAGATACGCAGTATTTT
CASKTGSTDTQYF
>TRBJ2-1|TRBV6-2/TRBV6-3|.|TRBD2
TGTGCCAGCAGTTATGGGGCGGGAGCCGTCTTCTTC
CASSYGAGAVFF
>TRBJ2-7|TRBV6-1|.|TRBD2
TGTGCCAGCAGAAATAGCGGGATTACCTACGAGCAGTACTTC
CASRNSGITYEQYF
>TRBJ2-7|TRBV7-9|.|TRBD2
TGTGCCAGCAGTTCACCTCGGGAGGGCCTGTACGAGCAGTACTTC
CASSSPREGLYEQYF
>TRBJ2-1|TRBV3-1|.|.
TGTGCCAGCAGCCAGGAGGGCAGGACGCAGTTCTTC
CASSQEGRTQFF
>TRBJ1-3|TRBV20-1|few|.
TGCAGTGCAGGGGTTGGAAACACCATATATTTT
CSAGVGNTIYF
>TRBJ2-7|TRBV5-1|.|.
TGCGCCAGCAGCCTGGGACTTTTACTCTACGAGCAGTACTTC
CASSLGLLLYEQYF
>TRBJ1-4|TRBV6-1|many|.
TGTGCCAGCAGTGAAAGTAGGAGTGAAAAACTGTTTTTT
CASSESRSEKLFF
>TRBJ2-2|TRBV29-1|few|.
TGCAGCGTATACAAAACAGGACAAGTCGAAACCGGGGAGCTGTTTTTT
CSVYKTGQVETGELFF
>TRBJ2-1|TRBV7-3|many|.
TGTGCCAGCAGCTTAATCGGCCCGTACAATGAGCAGTTCTTC
CASSLIGPYNEQFF
>TRBJ2-1|TRBV3-1|few|TRBD2
TGTGCCAGCAGCCAAGCGGTAGCGGGAGGGGGGCATGAGCAGTTCTTC
CASSQAVAGGGHEQFF
>TRBJ1-3|TRBV9|few|TRBD1
TGTGCCAGCAGCATACGGACAGGGAGAGGAAACACCATATATTTT
CASSIRTGRGNTIYF
>TRBJ2-5|TRBV7-6|many|.
TGTGCCAGCAGCCCCTGGGGGGTTCAAGAGACCCAGTACTTC
CASSPWGVQETQYF
>TRBJ2-1|TRBV20-1|many|.
TGCAGTGCTAGAGATCCCCGGAGTTCGGGCAATGAGCAGTTCTTC
CSARDPRSSGNEQFF
>TRBJ2-5|TRBV9|.|.
TGTGCCAGCAGCGTAGGGCAAAAGAGGGAGACCCAGTACTTC
CASSVGQKRETQYF
>TRBJ2-7|TRBV4-2|.|TRBD2
TGTGCCAGCAGCCAAGATGTAACAGCGGGAGGGTACTTC
CASSQDVTAGGYF
>TRBJ2-2|TRBV5-6|few|.
TGTGCCAGCAGCCATACAGGGTCGAACACCGGGGAGCTGTTTTTT
CASSHTGSNTGELFF
>TRBJ2-3|TRBV29-1|.|TRBD1
TGCAGCGTTGCATCCTCAAACAGGGGCCGCACAGATACGCAGTATTTT
CSVASSNRGRTDTQYF
>TRBJ2-3|TRBV20-1|.|.
TGCAGTGCCGGGGAAGGAAGGGATACGCAGTATTTT
CSAGEGRDTQYF
>TRBJ2-3|TRBV20-1|many|.
TGCAGTGCTAGAGATGGCGGGGCCCTCACAGATACGCAGTATTTT
CSARDGGALTDTQYF
>TRBJ2-3|TRBV30|.|TRBD2
TGTGCCTGGAGTTTGGGACTAGCGGGAGGAGATACGCAGTATTTT
CAWSLGLAGGDTQYF
>TRBJ1-1|TRBV12-3/TRBV12-4|.|TRBD1
TGTGCCAGCAGCGCACAGGGGGACCCACCCCGAAGACTGTTT
CASSAQGDPPRRLF
>TRBJ1-2|TRBV3-1|many|.
TGTGCCAGCAGCTTCAAGGACCGGTATGGGAATGGCTACACCTTC
CASSFKDRYGNGYTF
>TRBJ2-1|TRBV14|many|TRBD1
TGTGCCAGCAGCCGTAGGACAGGCAAGTTGAACAATGAGCAGTTCTTC
CASSRRTGKLNNEQFF
>TRBJ1-1|TRBV5-1|.|.
TGCGCCAGCAGCCTCGGGGTTGTCGATGAAGCTTTCTTT
CASSLGVVDEAFF